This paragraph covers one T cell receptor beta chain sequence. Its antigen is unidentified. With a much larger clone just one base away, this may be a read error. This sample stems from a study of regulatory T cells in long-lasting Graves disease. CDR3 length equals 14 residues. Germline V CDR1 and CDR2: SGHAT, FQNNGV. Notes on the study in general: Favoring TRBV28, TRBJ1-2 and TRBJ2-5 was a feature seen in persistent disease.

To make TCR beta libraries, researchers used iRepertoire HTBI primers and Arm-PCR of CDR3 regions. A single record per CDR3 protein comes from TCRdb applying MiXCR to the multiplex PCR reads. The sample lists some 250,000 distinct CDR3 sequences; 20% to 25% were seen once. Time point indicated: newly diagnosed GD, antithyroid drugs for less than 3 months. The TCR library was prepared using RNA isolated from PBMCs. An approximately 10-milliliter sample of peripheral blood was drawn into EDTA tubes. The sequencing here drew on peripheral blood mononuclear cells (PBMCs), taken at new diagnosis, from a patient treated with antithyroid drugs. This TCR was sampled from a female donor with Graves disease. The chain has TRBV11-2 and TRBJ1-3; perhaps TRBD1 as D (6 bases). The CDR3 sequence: CTSSQPDSGNTIYF. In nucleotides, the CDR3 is TGTACCAGCAGCCAACCGGACAGTGGAAACACCATATATTTT.